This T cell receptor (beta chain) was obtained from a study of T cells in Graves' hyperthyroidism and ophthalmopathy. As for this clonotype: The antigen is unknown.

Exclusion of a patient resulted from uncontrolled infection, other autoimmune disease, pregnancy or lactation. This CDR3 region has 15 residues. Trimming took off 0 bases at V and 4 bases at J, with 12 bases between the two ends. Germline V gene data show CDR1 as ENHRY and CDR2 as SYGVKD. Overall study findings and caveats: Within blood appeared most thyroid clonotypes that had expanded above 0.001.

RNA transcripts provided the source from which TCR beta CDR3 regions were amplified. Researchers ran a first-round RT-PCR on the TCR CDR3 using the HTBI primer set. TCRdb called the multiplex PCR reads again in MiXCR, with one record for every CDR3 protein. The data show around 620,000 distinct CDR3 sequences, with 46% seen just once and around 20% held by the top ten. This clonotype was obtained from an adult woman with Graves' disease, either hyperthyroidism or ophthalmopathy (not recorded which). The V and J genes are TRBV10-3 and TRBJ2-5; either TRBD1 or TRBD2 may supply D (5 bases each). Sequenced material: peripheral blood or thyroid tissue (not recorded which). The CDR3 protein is CAISESKQAGETQYF. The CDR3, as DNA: TGTGCCATCAGTGAGTCGAAACAGGCGGGAGAGACCCAGTACTTC.